This T cell receptor (beta chain) is from a study of CD8 T cells in Susac syndrome. It was with random hexamers that roughly 0.5 to 1 ug RNA was reverse transcribed. Each CDR3 protein gets one entry after TCRdb re-called the immunoSEQ multiplex PCR reads with MiXCR. In the table there are tens of thousands of distinct CDR3 sequences, roughly 96% of which are singletons. The CDR3 sequence is 11 residues long. Per the germline V gene, CDR1 is SQVTM and CDR2 is ANQGSEA. Trimming left V 3 bases short and J 14 bases short, with 14 bases between. The authors negatively isolated CD8+ and CD4+ T cells and FACS-enriched TEMRA cells.

The source is a human donor with Susac syndrome. This chain uses TRBV29-1 with TRBJ1-3; D gene unclear. The sample taken for sequencing was CD8+ T cells from PBMCs. CDR3 sequence: CSVEIPAGLYF. The CDR3 DNA reads TGCAGCGTTGAGATCCCGGCCGGGTTATATTTT.